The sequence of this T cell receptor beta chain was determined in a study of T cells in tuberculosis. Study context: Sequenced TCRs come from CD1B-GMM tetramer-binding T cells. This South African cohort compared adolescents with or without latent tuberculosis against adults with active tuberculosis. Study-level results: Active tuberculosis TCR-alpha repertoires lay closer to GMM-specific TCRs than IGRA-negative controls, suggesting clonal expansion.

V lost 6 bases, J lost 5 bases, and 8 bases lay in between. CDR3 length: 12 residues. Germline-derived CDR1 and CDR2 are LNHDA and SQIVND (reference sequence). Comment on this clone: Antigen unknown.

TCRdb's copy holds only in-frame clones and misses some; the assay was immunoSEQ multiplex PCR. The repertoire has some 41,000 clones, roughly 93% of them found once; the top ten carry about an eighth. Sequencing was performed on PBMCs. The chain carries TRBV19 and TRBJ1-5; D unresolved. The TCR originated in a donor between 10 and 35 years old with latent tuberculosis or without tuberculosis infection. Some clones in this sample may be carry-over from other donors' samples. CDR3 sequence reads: CASRHADQPQHF. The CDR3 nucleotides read TGTGCCAGTAGACATGCGGATCAGCCCCAGCATTTT.